The rows below give T cell receptor beta chains drawn from one sample of a study of blood T cell repertoires in COVID-19. Clones were sequenced by immunoSEQ multiplex PCR, and TCRdb holds only the in-frame ones, with some missing. This table has under 200,000 clones, 70% to 80% appearing once. The material sequenced was peripheral blood. All receptors come from a man between 60 and 75 years old with acute or convalescent COVID-19. Each CDR3 is given with its conserved first and last residue. The D gene is left open where the match is weak. Some rows mark clone size as missing; the rest say once, few, many or name a class of expanded clone.

TRBJ1-2 | NA | NA | TRBV9 | TGTGCCAGCAGCACTGGCGAGGGGGACACTAACTATGGCTACACCTTC | CASSTGEGDTNYGYTF
TRBJ2-5 | TRBD1 | NA | TRBV5-1 | TGCGCCAGCAGCCCGGACAGGGGGCCTCAAGAGACCCAGTACTTC | CASSPDRGPQETQYF
TRBJ1-6 | TRBD1 | NA | TRBV3-1/TRBV3-2 | TGTGCCAGCAGCTTTTCGGGACAGGGGGGTTCACCCCTCCACTTT | CASSFSGQGGSPLHF
TRBJ1-1 | NA | once | TRBV7-8 | TGTGCCAGCAGCTTAGGAGAGGCCTTGAACACTGAAGCTTTCTTT | CASSLGEALNTEAFF
TRBJ2-5 | TRBD1 | NA | TRBV5-1 | TGCGCCAGCAGCAGACAGGGGGCCTTAGAGACCCAGTACTTC | CASSRQGALETQYF
TRBJ2-3 | TRBD2 | many | TRBV7-9 | TGTGCCAGCAGCGGCCCCGGGACTAGCGGGAGCACAGATACGCAGTATTTT | CASSGPGTSGSTDTQYF
TRBJ2-1 | TRBD2 | NA | TRBV5-5 | TGTGCCAGCAGCTGGGGACTAGCGGGGGGGAGTAGGTCCTACAATGAGCAGTTCTTC | CASSWGLAGGSRSYNEQFF
TRBJ2-1 | TRBD1 | NA | TRBV6-5 | TGTGCCAGCACCGGGACAGCGTACAATGAGCAGTTCTTC | CASTGTAYNEQFF
TRBJ2-1 | TRBD2 | NA | TRBV5-1 | TGCGCCAGCAGCTTGGGGGGGCGGGGGGGCCACAATGAGCAGTTCTTC | CASSLGGRGGHNEQFF
TRBJ2-7 | TRBD1 | NA | TRBV14 | TGTGCCAGCAGCCAAGATCCGGACAGGGTGATTTACGAGCAGTACTTC | CASSQDPDRVIYEQYF
TRBJ1-2 | NA | NA | TRBV4-2 | TGTGCCAGCAGCCAAACAGGCCTTATCTATGGCTACACCTTC | CASSQTGLIYGYTF
TRBJ1-1 | NA | few | TRBV5-8 | TGTGCCAGCAGCTTGGGTATGTGGAACACTGAAGCTTTCTTT | CASSLGMWNTEAFF
TRBJ1-3 | NA | NA | TRBV29-1 | TGCAGCGTTGACGGGGGTTACGGAAACACCATATATTTT | CSVDGGYGNTIYF
TRBJ1-6 | NA | NA | TRBV19 | TGTGCCAGTAGTAGCACAGGGCCCCTCGGTTCACCCCTCCACTTT | CASSSTGPLGSPLHF
TRBJ1-1 | NA | NA | TRBV5-1 | TGCGCCAGCAGCACCCGACAGGTATCGAACACTGAAGCTTTCTTT | CASSTRQVSNTEAFF
TRBJ1-6 | NA | once | TRBV19 | TGTGCCAGTAGTTTCCGGGACATTAATTCACCCCTCCACTTT | CASSFRDINSPLHF
TRBJ1-1 | NA | NA | TRBV30 | TGTGCCTGGAGTGAAGGAAGGAGACGGAACACTGAAGCTTTCTTT | CAWSEGRRRNTEAFF
TRBJ2-2 | NA | NA | TRBV19 | TGTGCCAGTAGAATGACGGGGAACACCGGGGAGCTGTTTTTT | CASRMTGNTGELFF
TRBJ1-2 | TRBD1 | NA | TRBV6-6 | TGTGCCAGCAGTGCGGGACAGGGGGCGGGCTATGGCTACACCTTC | CASSAGQGAGYGYTF
TRBJ1-1 | NA | NA | TRBV6-5 | TGTGCCAGCAGACGGACTTCCTACACTGAAGCTTTCTTT | CASRRTSYTEAFF
TRBJ1-1 | TRBD1 | NA | TRBV2 | TGTGCCAGCAGCGCCGGGACAGAGAACACTGAAGCTTTCTTT | CASSAGTENTEAFF
TRBJ1-1 | TRBD1 | NA | TRBV30 | TGTGCCTGGAGTCCGAACAGGGGAGAGGCTTTCTTT | CAWSPNRGEAFF
TRBJ1-2 | TRBD1 | NA | TRBV5-6 | TGTGCCAGCAGCGGTCCGGGACAGGGGGACTATGGCTACACCTTC | CASSGPGQGDYGYTF
TRBJ2-1 | TRBD1 | NA | TRBV2 | TGTGCCAGCAGTGAGGACAGGACCTCCTACAATGAGCAGTTCTTC | CASSEDRTSYNEQFF
TRBJ1-5 | NA | NA | TRBV19 | TGTGCCAGTAGTATAGACCTCAATCAGCCCCAGCATTTT | CASSIDLNQPQHF
TRBJ1-2 | NA | NA | TRBV30 | TGTGCCGTGGAGTCGGGGGGCTACACCTTC | CAVESGGYTF
TRBJ1-6 | TRBD1 | NA | TRBV6-5 | TGTGCCAGCAGTCGGGACAGGGTCGGATCACCCCTCCACTTT | CASSRDRVGSPLHF
TRBJ2-7 | NA | NA | TRBV4-2 | TGTGCCAGCAGCCAACGGCCCCAGGACAGTTCCTACGAGCAGTACTTC | CASSQRPQDSSYEQYF
TRBJ2-7 | TRBD2 | few | TRBV12-3/TRBV12-4 | TGTGCCAGCGGACTAGCGGGGCCCTACGAGCAGTACTTC | CASGLAGPYEQYF
TRBJ1-4 | TRBD1 | NA | TRBV30 | TGTGCCTGGAGCACAGGGGTAGGGGTTAATGAAAAACTGTTTTTT | CAWSTGVGVNEKLFF
TRBJ1-4 | NA | NA | TRBV11-2 | TGTGCCAGCAGCTTAGGTTGGAGGGGTGATGAAAAACTGTTTTTT | CASSLGWRGDEKLFF
TRBJ2-7 | NA | NA | TRBV21-1 | TGTGCCAGCGAGGGACACCAAACCTCCTACGAGCAGTACTTC | CASEGHQTSYEQYF
TRBJ1-5 | NA | NA | TRBV3-1/TRBV3-2 | TGTGCCAGCAGCCAAGGGGGCTCGGGCAATCAGCCCCAGCATTTT | CASSQGGSGNQPQHF
TRBJ1-2 | NA | NA | TRBV2 | NA | CASILGTGGYNYGYTF
TRBJ2-7 | NA | NA | TRBV10-1 | TGCGCCAGCAGTGAGGGCCGACAGTACTTC | CASSEGRQYF
TRBJ1-6 | NA | NA | TRBV30 | TGTGCCTGGAAGGGGCAGGGCAAGGCTTCACCCCTCCACTTT | CAWKGQGKASPLHF
TRBJ2-1 | NA | NA | TRBV7-3 | TGTGCCAGCAGCTTAACGGTTAGCTCCTACAATGAGCAGTTCTTC | CASSLTVSSYNEQFF
TRBJ1-3 | TRBD1 | NA | TRBV19 | TGTGCCAGTAGCATGGGGAGGCGTGCAGGACAGGGTTACGGAGACACCATATATTTT | CASSMGRRAGQGYGDTIYF
TRBJ1-5 | NA | NA | TRBV5-1 | TGCGCCAGCAGCTTGTACAGCCCTTATCAGCCCCAGCATTTT | CASSLYSPYQPQHF
TRBJ1-5 | TRBD1 | NA | TRBV20-1 | TGCAGTGCTAGTATAGGGACAGGGTATAGCAATCAGCCCCAGCATTTT | CSASIGTGYSNQPQHF
TRBJ1-4 | TRBD1 | NA | TRBV6-5 | TGTGCCAGCAGCGCGGACAGGGTTGAAAAACTGTTTTTT | CASSADRVEKLFF
TRBJ2-5 | TRBD2 | many | TRBV11-3 | TGTGCCAGCAGCTTCAGGACTAGCGGGGGCCGCGGTCAAGAGACCCAGTACTTC | CASSFRTSGGRGQETQYF
TRBJ2-1 | TRBD2 | NA | TRBV20-1 | TGCAGTGCTAGTCCGACTAGCGGGGCCGGTGAGCAGTTCTTC | CSASPTSGAGEQFF
TRBJ1-2 | NA | NA | TRBV25-1 | TGTGCCAGCAGTGCCCTATTAGCCAACTATGGCTACACCTTC | CASSALLANYGYTF
TRBJ1-2 | NA | NA | TRBV2 | TGTGCCAGCAGTGAAGAGGGGAACTATGGCTACACCTTC | CASSEEGNYGYTF
TRBJ1-6 | NA | NA | TRBV5-1 | TGCGCCAGCAGCTTGGCTCAGGGGCCTAATTCACCCCTCCACTTT | CASSLAQGPNSPLHF
TRBJ1-5 | NA | NA | TRBV12-3/TRBV12-4 | TGTGCCAGCAGTTCAAAAAGCAATCAGCCCCAGCATTTT | CASSSKSNQPQHF
TRBJ1-1 | NA | NA | TRBV30 | TGTGCCTGGAGCGTTGAGACAGGTTCTTCGGCTTTCTTT | CAWSVETGSSAFF
TRBJ1-2 | NA | NA | TRBV6-6 | TGTGCCAGCACGACTCGGGGAGATGGCTACACCTTC | CASTTRGDGYTF
TRBJ1-4 | TRBD1 | NA | TRBV7-9 | TGTGCCAGCAGCCTGGCCGGGACAGGGGGCAGAGAAAAACTGTTTTTT | CASSLAGTGGREKLFF
TRBJ1-2 | TRBD1 | NA | TRBV6-5 | TGTGCCAGCAGCCTAGGGACAGCTAACTATGGCTACACCTTC | CASSLGTANYGYTF
TRBJ2-7 | NA | NA | TRBV6-1 | TGTGCCAGCAGTGAAGCGTCAGGGGCCACCTACGAGCAGTACTTC | CASSEASGATYEQYF
TRBJ2-6 | NA | NA | TRBV27 | TGTGCCAGCAGAATATCACAATCTGGGGCCAACGTCCTGACTTTC | CASRISQSGANVLTF
TRBJ1-2 | TRBD1 | few | TRBV11-2 | TGTGCCAGCAGCTGGACAGGGGAGACTAACTATGGCTACACCTTC | CASSWTGETNYGYTF
TRBJ2-2 | NA | few | TRBV19 | TGTGCCAGTAGTATGGACTACGGGGAGCTGTTTTTT | CASSMDYGELFF
TRBJ1-1 | TRBD1 | NA | TRBV6-1 | TGTGCCAGCAGTGAGACAGGGGAAGAAGGCACTGAAGCTTTCTTT | CASSETGEEGTEAFF
TRBJ1-2 | NA | NA | TRBV6-1 | TGTGCCAGCAGTGAACGGGCAGGGTTAGACTATGGCTACACCTTC | CASSERAGLDYGYTF
TRBJ2-3 | NA | NA | TRBV12-5 | TGTGCTAGCGGTTTGTTACTAAAACTAGCAGATACGCAGTATTTT | CASGLLLKLADTQYF
TRBJ2-3 | NA | once | TRBV6-5 | TGTGCCAGCAGTCCGGGGGTCGCAGATACGCAGTATTTT | CASSPGVADTQYF
TRBJ1-1 | TRBD1 | NA | TRBV19 | TGTGCCAGTAGTATGTACCAGGGGGCTGAAGCTTTCTTT | CASSMYQGAEAFF